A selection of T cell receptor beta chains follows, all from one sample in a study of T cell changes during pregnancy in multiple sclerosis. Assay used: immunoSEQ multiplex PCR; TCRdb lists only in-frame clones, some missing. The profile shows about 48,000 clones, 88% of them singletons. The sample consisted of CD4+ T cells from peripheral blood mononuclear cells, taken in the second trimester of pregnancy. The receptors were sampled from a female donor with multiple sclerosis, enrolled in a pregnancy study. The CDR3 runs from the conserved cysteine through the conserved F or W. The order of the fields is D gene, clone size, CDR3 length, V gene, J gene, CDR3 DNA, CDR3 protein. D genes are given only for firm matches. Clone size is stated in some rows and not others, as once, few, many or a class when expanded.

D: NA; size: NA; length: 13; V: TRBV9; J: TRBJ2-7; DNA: TGTGCCAGCAGCGCGGGACGGGAGAGGGAGCAGTACTTC; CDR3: CASSAGREREQYF
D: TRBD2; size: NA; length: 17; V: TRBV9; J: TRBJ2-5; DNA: TGTGCCAGCAGCGTACTTTCTAGCGGAAAGTACCAAGAGACCCAGTACTTC; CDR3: CASSVLSSGKYQETQYF
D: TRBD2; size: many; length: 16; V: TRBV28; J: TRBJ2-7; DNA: TGTGCCAGCAGGGGGGGACTAGCGGGAGGAGGCTACGAGCAGTACTTC; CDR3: CASRGGLAGGGYEQYF
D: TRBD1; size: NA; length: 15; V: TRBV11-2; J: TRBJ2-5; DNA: TGTGCCAGCAGAGTCACCGGGACAGGGGAAGAGACCCAGTACTTC; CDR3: CASRVTGTGEETQYF
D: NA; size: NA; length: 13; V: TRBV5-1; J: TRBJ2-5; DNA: TGCGCCAGCAGCTTTGACAGGATGAATCCGCAGTACTTC; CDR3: CASSFDRMNPQYF
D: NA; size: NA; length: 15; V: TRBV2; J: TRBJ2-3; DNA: TGTGCCAGCAGTAAAGAGGCGGGGAGCACAGATACGCAGTATTTT; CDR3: CASSKEAGSTDTQYF
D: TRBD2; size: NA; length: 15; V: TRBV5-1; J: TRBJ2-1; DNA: TGCGCCAGCAGCTCGGGGGAGGGCGCAGGAAATGAGCAGTTCTTC; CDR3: CASSSGEGAGNEQFF
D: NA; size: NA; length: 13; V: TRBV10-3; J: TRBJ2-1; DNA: TGTGCCATCACCAGGGACACTTACAATGAGCAGTTCTTC; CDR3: CAITRDTYNEQFF
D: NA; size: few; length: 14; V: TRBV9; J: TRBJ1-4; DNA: TGTGCCAGCAGTGGCCAGGGGTTAGGTGAAAAACTGTTTTTT; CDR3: CASSGQGLGEKLFF
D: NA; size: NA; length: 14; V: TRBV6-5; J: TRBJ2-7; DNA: TGTGCCAGCAGTTACTCACCCGGGTTCTACGAGCAGTACTTC; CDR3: CASSYSPGFYEQYF
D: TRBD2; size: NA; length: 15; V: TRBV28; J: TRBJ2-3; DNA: TGTGCCAGCAGCGCCGGGACTAGCGGGACAGATACGCAGTATTTT; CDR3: CASSAGTSGTDTQYF
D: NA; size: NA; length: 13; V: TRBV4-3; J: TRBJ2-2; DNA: TGCGCCAGCAGCCGACAGAACACCGGGGAGCTGTTTTTT; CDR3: CASSRQNTGELFF
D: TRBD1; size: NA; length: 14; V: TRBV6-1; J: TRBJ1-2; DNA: TGTGCCCTAAGGGGGCGTACCCCTAACTATGGCTACACCTTC; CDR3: CALRGRTPNYGYTF
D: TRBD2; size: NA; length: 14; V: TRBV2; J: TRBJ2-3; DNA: TGTGCCAGCAGGGAGCGGGAAAACACAGATACGCAGTATTTT; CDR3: CASRERENTDTQYF
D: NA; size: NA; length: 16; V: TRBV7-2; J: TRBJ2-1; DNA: TGTGCCAGCAGCTTAGCGTACGGGGTTACCTACAATGAGCAGTTCTTC; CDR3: CASSLAYGVTYNEQFF
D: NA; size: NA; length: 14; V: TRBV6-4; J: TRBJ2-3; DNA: TGTGCCAGCAGTGACATGGGGGCAACAGATACGCAGTATTTT; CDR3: CASSDMGATDTQYF
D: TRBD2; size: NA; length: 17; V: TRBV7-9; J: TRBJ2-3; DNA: TGTGCCAGCAGCTTATCTGCTAGCGGGAGTAGCACAGATACGCAGTATTTT; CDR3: CASSLSASGSSTDTQYF
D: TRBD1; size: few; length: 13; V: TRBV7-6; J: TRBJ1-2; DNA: TGTGCCAGCAGCGGCGGGACAGTCTATGGCTACACCTTC; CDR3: CASSGGTVYGYTF
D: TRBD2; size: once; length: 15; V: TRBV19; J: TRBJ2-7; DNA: TGTGCCAGTAGCCCTGGACTAGCGGAGATCTACGAGCAGTACTTC; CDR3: CASSPGLAEIYEQYF
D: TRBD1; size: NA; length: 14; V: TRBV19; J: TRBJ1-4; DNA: TGTGCCAGCACCCCTGAAGGGGGCGTTGAAAAACTGTTTTTT; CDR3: CASTPEGGVEKLFF
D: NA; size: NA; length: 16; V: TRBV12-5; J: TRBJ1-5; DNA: TGTGCTAGTGGCTTGGGGGAGGCAGGTTTCAATCAGCCCCAGCATTTT; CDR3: CASGLGEAGFNQPQHF
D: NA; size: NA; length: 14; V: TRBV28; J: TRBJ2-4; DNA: TGTGCCAGCAGTGCCCCAGGGGCCAAAAACATTCAGTACTTC; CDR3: CASSAPGAKNIQYF
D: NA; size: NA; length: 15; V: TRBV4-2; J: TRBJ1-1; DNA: TGTGCCAGCAGCCAAGTTAATCAGGGGAACACTGAAGCTTTCTTT; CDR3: CASSQVNQGNTEAFF
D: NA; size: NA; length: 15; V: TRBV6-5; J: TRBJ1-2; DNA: TGTGCCAGCACTACCGCGGGTCAGAATAACTATGGCTACACCTTC; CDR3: CASTTAGQNNYGYTF
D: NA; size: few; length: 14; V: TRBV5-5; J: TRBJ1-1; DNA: TGTGCCAGCACCCTGTGGGGCATGAACACTGAAGCTTTCTTT; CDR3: CASTLWGMNTEAFF
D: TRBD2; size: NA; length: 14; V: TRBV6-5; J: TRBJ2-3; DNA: TGTGCCAGCAAAACTAGCGCTAGCACAGATACGCAGTATTTT; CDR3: CASKTSASTDTQYF
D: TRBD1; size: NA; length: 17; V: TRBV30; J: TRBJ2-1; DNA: TGTGCCTGGAGTTCCCTCCTCCGAGACAGGGGCCCACAGGAGCAGTTCTTC; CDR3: CAWSSLLRDRGPQEQFF
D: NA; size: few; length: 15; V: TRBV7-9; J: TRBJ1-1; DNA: TGTGCCAGCAGCCCCCAACAGGGTATGAACACTGAAGCTTTCTTT; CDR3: CASSPQQGMNTEAFF